The source of this TCR beta chain is a study of Ad26.COV2.S vaccination and SARS-CoV-2 variants. Study at large: Ad26.COV2.S was injected intramuscularly once or twice, 56 days apart. Study conclusions and caveats: Comparability of non-spike TCR breadth was observed across vaccine and placebo recipients. Assessments of TCR breadth and depth may have underestimated the total T cell responses.

Treatment meaning: around 19 received Ad26.COV2.S at low or high dose, single or two shots; 5 received placebo; per-sample allocation not given. It was on day 63 after the first vaccine or placebo injection that samples were taken. The study used a vaccine consisting of an Ad26 vector that expressed Wuhan-strain SARS-CoV-2 spike. Method: immunoSEQ multiplex PCR; TCRdb's copy keeps in-frame clones and lacks some. This table has 440,000 or so clones, 80% to 90% appearing once. Per germline, CDR1 LNHDA and CDR2 SQIVND (reference sequence). The V gene lost 3 bases and the J gene lost 2 bases, with 9 bases spanning the gap. This CDR3 contains 14 residues. As concerns this clone: Its specificity is unknown.

The sample in question was peripheral blood, obtained in a trial of Ad26.COV2.S vaccine versus placebo. This TCR derives from a person aged 18 to 65 who received the Ad26.COV2.S COVID-19 vaccine or a placebo. J is TRBJ2-3 and V is TRBV19; D unclear. The DNA for the CDR3 is TGTGCCAGTAGTATGGTATTCCCCACAGATACGCAGTATTTT. Translation: CASSMVFPTDTQYF.